This entry concerns a single T cell receptor beta chain. This CDR3 comprises 14 residues. Germline-derived CDR1 and CDR2 are SNHLY and FYNNEI. V lost 7 bases and J lost 0, with 10 bases in between. This sample stems from a study of control samples from healthy donors and cancer patients. Sequencing was performed with immunoSEQ multiplex PCR; in TCRdb, only in-frame clones are kept and a portion is missing. The sample carries fewer than 200,000 clones, around 95% recorded once. This TCR came from a woman aged 60 to 75 in good health. The chain is built from TRBV2 and TRBJ2-1, with D possibly matching TRBD1 (6 bases). The sample consisted of blood. The CDR3 is CASTWGHSYNEQFF. CDR3 nucleotides: TGTGCCAGCACCTGGGGGCACTCCTACAATGAGCAGTTCTTC.